This TCR beta chain was found in a study of T cells after yellow fever vaccination. They built TCR cDNA with 5'RACE template switching, a step that put in a universal primer site and UMIs. MiXCR, applied by TCRdb to the 5' RACE reads, yields one record per CDR3 protein. The repertoire holds 450,000 to 550,000 distinct CDR3 sequences, about 19% seen once, with roughly an eighth in the top ten. This clonotype was counted a few times. Its antigen is as yet unknown. Study findings and constraints: Repertoires obtained by FACS sorting could include abundant clonotypes that entered as contaminants from the bulk population. Peaking faster, on day 5 versus 15, the secondary response was nonetheless weaker. After the booster, nearly 98% of CD4 and just over 85% of CD8 primary-response clones were re-detected.

The germline gives CDR1 SEHNR, CDR2 FQNEAQ (reference sequence). This CDR3 has 14 residues. After removal of 5 bases from V and 8 bases from J, the junction contained 11 bases not matched to a gene. The receptor comes from a man younger than 45 who received the YFV17D yellow fever vaccine. The chain uses TRBV7-9 and TRBJ1-2; TRBD1 aligns across 7 bases. Sequences were derived from PBMCs, sampled 15 days after the yellow fever booster vaccination. The CDR3 here is CASSPIAGTVGYTF. The CDR3 coding sequence is TGTGCCAGCAGCCCGATCGCCGGGACAGTCGGCTACACCTTC.